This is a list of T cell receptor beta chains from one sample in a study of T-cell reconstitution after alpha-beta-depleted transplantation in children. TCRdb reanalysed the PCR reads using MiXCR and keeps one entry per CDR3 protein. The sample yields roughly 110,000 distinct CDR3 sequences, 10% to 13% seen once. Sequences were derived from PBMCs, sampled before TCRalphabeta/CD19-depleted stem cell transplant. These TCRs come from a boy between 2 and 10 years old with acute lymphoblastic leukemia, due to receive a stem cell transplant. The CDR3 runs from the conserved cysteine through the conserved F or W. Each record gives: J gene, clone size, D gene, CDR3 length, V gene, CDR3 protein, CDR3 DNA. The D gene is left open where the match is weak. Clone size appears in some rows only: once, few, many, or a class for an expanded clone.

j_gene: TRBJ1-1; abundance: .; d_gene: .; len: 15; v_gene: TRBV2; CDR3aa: CASRQTSGQVTEAFF; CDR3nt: TGTGCCAGCAGACAAACATCGGGCCAGGTCACTGAAGCTTTCTTT
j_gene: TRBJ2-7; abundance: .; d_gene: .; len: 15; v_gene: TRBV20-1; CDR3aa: CSARYRDRRTYEQYF; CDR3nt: TGCAGTGCTAGATACAGGGACCGGAGGACCTACGAGCAGTACTTC
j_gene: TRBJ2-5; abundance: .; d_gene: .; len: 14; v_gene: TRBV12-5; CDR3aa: CASGPQGISETQYF; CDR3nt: TGTGCTAGTGGCCCCCAGGGGATAAGCGAGACCCAGTACTTC
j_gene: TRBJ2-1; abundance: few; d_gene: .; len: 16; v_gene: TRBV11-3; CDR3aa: CASSLVGRLSYNEQFF; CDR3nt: TGTGCCAGCAGCTTAGTTGGGAGACTCTCCTACAATGAGCAGTTCTTC
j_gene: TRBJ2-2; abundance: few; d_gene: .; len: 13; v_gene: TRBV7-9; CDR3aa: CASSLAVVGELFF; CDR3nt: TGTGCCAGCAGCTTAGCAGTCGTCGGGGAGCTGTTTTTT
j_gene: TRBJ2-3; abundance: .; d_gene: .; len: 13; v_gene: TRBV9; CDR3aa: CASSAQITDTQYF; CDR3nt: TGTGCCAGCAGCGCCCAGATAACAGATACGCAGTATTTT
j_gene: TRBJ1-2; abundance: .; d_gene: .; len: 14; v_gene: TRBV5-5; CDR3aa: CASSLEAAYYGYTF; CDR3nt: TGTGCCAGCAGCTTGGAAGCGGCTTACTATGGCTACACCTTC
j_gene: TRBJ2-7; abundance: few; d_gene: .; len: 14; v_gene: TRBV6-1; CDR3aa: CASSEGEGAYEQYF; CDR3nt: TGTGCCAGCAGTGAAGGTGAAGGGGCCTACGAGCAGTACTTC
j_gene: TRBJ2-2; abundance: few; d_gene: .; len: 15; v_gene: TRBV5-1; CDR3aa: CASSLGQRNTGELFF; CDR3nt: TGCGCCAGCAGCTTGGGTCAGCGGAACACCGGGGAGCTGTTTTTT
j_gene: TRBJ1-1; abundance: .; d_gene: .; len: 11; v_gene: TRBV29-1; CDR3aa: CSVQGIPEAFF; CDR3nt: TGCAGCGTTCAAGGGATTCCTGAAGCTTTCTTT
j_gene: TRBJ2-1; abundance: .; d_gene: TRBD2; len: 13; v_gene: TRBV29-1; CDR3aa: CSIGGTAYNEQFF; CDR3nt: TGCAGCATCGGGGGGACGGCCTACAATGAGCAGTTCTTC
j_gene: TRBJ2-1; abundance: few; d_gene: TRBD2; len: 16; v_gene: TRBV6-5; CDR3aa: CASSSKRGSSYNEQFF; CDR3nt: TGTGCCAGCAGTTCAAAGCGGGGCAGCTCCTACAATGAGCAGTTCTTC
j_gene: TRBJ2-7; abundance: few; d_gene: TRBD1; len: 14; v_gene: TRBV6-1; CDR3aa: CASMKGDRGLEQYF; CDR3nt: TGTGCCAGCATGAAGGGAGACAGGGGATTGGAGCAGTACTTC
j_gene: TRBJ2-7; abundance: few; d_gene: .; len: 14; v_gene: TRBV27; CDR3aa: CASSLLSPFYEQYF; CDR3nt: TGTGCCAGCAGTCTACTCTCTCCCTTCTACGAGCAGTACTTC
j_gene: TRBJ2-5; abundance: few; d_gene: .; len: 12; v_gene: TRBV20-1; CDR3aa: CSASPGEETQYF; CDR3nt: TGCAGTGCTAGTCCCGGGGAAGAGACCCAGTACTTC
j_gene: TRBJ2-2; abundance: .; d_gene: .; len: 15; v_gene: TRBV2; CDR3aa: CAGRVAEGPTGELFF; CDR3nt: TGTGCCGGCCGGGTAGCGGAGGGCCCCACCGGGGAGCTGTTTTTT
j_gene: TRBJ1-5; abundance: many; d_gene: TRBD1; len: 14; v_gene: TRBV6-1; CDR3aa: CASSTRGGNQPQHF; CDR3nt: TGTGCCAGCAGTACCAGGGGGGGCAATCAGCCCCAGCATTTT
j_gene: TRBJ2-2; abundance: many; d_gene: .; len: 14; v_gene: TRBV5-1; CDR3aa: CASSLEMVPGELFF; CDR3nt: TGCGCCAGCAGCCTGGAAATGGTGCCTGGGGAGCTGTTTTTT
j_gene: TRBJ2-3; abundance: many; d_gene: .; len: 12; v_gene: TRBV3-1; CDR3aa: CASSQEVGMGDF; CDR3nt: TGTGCCAGCAGCCAAGAGGTCGGGATGGGAGATTTT
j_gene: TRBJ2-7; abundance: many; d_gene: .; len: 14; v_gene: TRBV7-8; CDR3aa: CASSEGGIYYEQYF; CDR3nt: TGTGCCAGCAGCGAAGGCGGGATCTATTACGAGCAGTACTTC
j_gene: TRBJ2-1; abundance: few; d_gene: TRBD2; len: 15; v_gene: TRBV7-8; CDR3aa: CASSPPPPLAHEQFF; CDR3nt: TGTGCCAGCAGCCCACCCCCCCCACTAGCGCATGAGCAGTTCTTC
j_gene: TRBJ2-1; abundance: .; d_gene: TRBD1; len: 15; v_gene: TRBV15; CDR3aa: CATSRAPRQGNEQFF; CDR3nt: TGTGCCACCAGCAGAGCCCCGCGACAGGGCAATGAGCAGTTCTTC
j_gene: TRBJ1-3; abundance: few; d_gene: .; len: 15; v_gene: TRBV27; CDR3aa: CASGWGTGAKSTIYF; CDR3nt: TGTGCCAGCGGCTGGGGGACCGGGGCCAAGAGCACCATATATTTT
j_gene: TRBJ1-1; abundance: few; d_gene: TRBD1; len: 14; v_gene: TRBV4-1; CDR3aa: CASSRTGDHTEAFF; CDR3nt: TGCGCCAGCAGCCGCACAGGGGATCACACTGAAGCTTTCTTT
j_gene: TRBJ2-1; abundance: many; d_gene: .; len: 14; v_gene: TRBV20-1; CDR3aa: CSALRDFPYNEQFF; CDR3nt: TGCAGTGCCCTCCGGGACTTTCCCTACAATGAGCAGTTCTTC
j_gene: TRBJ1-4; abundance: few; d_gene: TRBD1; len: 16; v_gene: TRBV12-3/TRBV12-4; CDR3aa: CASSSQAGTANEKLFF; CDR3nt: TGTGCCAGCAGTTCTCAGGCCGGGACAGCTAATGAAAAACTGTTTTTT
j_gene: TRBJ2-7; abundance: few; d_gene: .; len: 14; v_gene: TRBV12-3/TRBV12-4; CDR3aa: CASSLGTRPYEQYF; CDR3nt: TGTGCCAGCAGTTTAGGGACCCGACCCTACGAGCAGTACTTC
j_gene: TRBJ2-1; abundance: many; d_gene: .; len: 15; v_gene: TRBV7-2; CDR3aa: CASSSRYDAYNEQFF; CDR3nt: TGTGCCAGCAGCTCCCGTTATGACGCCTACAATGAGCAGTTCTTC
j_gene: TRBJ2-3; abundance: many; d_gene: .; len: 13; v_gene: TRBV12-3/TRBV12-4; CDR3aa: CASSWLATDTQYF; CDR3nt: TGTGCCAGCAGTTGGCTAGCGACAGATACGCAGTATTTT
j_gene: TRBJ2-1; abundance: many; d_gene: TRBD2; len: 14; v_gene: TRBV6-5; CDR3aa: CASSYGTSGSQQFF; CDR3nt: TGTGCCAGCAGTTACGGGACTAGCGGGAGTCAGCAGTTCTTC
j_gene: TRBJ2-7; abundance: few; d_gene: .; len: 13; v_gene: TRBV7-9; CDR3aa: CASSFGNSYEQYF; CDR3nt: TGTGCCAGCAGCTTTGGAAACTCCTACGAGCAGTACTTC
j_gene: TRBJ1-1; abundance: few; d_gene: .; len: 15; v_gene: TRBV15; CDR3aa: CATTFGGVSGTEAFF; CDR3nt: TGTGCCACCACATTCGGAGGGGTCAGTGGGACTGAAGCTTTCTTT
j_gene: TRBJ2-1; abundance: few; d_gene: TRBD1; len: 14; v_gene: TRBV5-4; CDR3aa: CASSSPDRPNEQFF; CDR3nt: TGTGCCAGCAGCAGCCCGGACAGGCCAAATGAGCAGTTCTTC
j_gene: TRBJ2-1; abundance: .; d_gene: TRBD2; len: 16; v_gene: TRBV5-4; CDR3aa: CASSLASGRRNNEQFF; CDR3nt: TGTGCCAGCAGCTTGGCCAGCGGGAGGAGGAACAATGAGCAGTTCTTC
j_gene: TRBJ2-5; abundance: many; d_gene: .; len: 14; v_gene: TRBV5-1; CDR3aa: CASSAVDGQETQYF; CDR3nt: TGCGCCAGCAGCGCGGTTGACGGCCAAGAGACCCAGTACTTC
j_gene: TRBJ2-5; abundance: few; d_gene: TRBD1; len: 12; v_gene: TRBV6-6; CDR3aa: CASSFRDRGWYF; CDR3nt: TGTGCCAGCAGTTTCCGGGACAGGGGTTGGTACTTC
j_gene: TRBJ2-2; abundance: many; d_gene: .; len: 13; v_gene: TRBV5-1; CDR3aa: CASNVKDTGELFF; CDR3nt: TGCGCCAGCAACGTAAAGGACACCGGGGAGCTGTTTTTT
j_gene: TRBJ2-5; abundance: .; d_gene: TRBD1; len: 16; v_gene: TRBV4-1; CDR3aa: CASSPTVDRGGETQYF; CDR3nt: TGCGCCAGCAGCCCCACCGTTGACAGGGGAGGCGAGACCCAGTACTTC
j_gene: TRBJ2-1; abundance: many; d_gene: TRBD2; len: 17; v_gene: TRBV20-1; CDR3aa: CSARGLAGLSSYNEQFF; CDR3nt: TGCAGTGCTAGAGGACTAGCGGGTCTAAGCTCCTACAATGAGCAGTTCTTC
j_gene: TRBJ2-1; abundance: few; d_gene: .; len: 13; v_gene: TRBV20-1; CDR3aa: CSAIQNFYNEQFF; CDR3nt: TGCAGTGCCATTCAGAATTTTTACAATGAGCAGTTCTTC
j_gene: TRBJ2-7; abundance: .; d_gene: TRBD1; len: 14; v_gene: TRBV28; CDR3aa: CASSQTGGGYEQYF; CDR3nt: TGTGCCAGCAGTCAGACAGGGGGGGGCTACGAGCAGTACTTC
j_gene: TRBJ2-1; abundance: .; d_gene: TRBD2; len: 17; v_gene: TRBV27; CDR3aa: CASSLTGLAGPYNEQFF; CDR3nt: TGTGCCAGCAGTCTAACCGGACTAGCGGGACCTTACAATGAGCAGTTCTTC
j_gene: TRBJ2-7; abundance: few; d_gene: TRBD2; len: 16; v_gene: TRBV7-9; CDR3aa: CASSSKLAGGPYEQYF; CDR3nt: TGTGCCAGCAGCTCCAAACTAGCGGGAGGACCCTACGAGCAGTACTTC
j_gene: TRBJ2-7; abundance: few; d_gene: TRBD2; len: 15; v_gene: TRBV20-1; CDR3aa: CSARSTSGSTYEQYF; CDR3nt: TGCAGTGCTAGATCGACTAGCGGGAGCACCTACGAGCAGTACTTC
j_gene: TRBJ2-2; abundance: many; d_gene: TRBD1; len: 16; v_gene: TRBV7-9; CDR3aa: CASSSGQGFYTGELFF; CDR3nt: TGTGCCAGCAGCTCCGGACAGGGATTTTACACCGGGGAGCTGTTTTTT
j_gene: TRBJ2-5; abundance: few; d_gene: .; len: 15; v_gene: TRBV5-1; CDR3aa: CASSPKPGMWETQYF; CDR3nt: TGCGCCAGCAGCCCCAAACCCGGGATGTGGGAGACCCAGTACTTC
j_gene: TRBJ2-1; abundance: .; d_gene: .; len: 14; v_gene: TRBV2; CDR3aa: CASSEVLVYNEQFF; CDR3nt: TGTGCCAGCAGTGAAGTTTTGGTCTACAATGAGCAGTTCTTC
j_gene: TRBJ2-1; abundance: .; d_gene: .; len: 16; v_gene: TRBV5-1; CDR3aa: CASSLLRYDSYNEQFF; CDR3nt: TGCGCCAGCAGCTTGTTGCGATACGATTCCTACAATGAGCAGTTCTTC
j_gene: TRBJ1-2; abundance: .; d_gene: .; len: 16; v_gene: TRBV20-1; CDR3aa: CSARGGWVGRNYGYTF; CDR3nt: TGCAGTGCTAGAGGGGGTTGGGTAGGAAGGAACTATGGCTACACCTTC
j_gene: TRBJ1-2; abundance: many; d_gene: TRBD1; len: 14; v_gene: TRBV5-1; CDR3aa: CASSPGTEYYGYTF; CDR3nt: TGCGCCAGCAGCCCTGGGACAGAGTACTATGGCTACACCTTC
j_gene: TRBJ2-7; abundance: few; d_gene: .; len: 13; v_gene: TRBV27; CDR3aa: CASSQTGTGEQYF; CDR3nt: TGTGCCAGCAGTCAGACGGGTACGGGGGAGCAGTACTTC
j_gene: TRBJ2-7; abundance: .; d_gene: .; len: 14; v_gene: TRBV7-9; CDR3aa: CASSPVGDPYEQYF; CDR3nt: TGTGCCAGCAGCCCAGTCGGAGATCCCTACGAGCAGTACTTC
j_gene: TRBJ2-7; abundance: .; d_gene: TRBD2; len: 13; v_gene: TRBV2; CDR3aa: CASTSGTTYEQYF; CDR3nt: TGTGCCAGCACCTCCGGGACTACGTACGAGCAGTACTTC
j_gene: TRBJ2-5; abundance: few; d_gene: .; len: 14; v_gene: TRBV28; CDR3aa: CASSDSSRGETQYF; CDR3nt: TGTGCCAGCAGCGACAGTTCCCGCGGGGAGACCCAGTACTTC
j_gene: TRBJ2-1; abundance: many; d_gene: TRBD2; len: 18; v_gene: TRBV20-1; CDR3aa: CSASEPQPGLAAYNEQFF; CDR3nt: TGCAGTGCTAGTGAGCCACAGCCGGGACTAGCGGCTTACAATGAGCAGTTCTTC
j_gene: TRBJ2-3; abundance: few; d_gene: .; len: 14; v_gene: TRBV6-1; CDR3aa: CASRTTSSTDTQYF; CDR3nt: TGTGCCAGCAGGACCACTTCGAGCACAGATACGCAGTATTTT